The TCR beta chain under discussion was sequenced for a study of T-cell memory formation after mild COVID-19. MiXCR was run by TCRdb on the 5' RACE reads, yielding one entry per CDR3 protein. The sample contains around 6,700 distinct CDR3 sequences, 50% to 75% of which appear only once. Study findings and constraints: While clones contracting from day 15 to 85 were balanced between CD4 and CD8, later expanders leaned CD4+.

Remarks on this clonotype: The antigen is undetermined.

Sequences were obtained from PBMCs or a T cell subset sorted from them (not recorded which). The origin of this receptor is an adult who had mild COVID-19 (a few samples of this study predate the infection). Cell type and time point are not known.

The CDR3 here is CASKKGSWAFF. The CDR3 DNA follows: TGTGCCAGCAAAAAGGGGTCATGGGCTTTCTTT. This chain connects TRBV6-5 to TRBJ1-1; maybe TRBD1 (5 bases). Germline CDR1 MNHEY, CDR2 SVGAGI. This CDR3 contains 11 residues. The ends were cut back, 7 bases at V and 11 bases at J, with 14 bases in the middle.